The 7 T cell receptor beta chains reported below all come from one sample, sequenced in a study of cytomegalovirus exposure and HLA in healthy donors. The PCR ran on 60 Vbeta and 13 Jbeta primers. Produced via immunoSEQ multiplex PCR; TCRdb's table is partial and in-frame only. Of some 160,000 clones listed, roughly four fifths are singletons. The sequenced sample consisted of PBMCs. These receptors all stem from a man aged 40-55 years in good health and CMV-seronegative.

The V gene is TRBV9, the J gene TRBJ2-5; D gene ambiguous. The J call is in doubt because the DNA end fits TRBJ2-7 better. The CDR3 runs 13 residues. From germline, CDR1 is SGDLS and CDR2 YYNGEE. As DNA, the CDR3 is TGTGCCAGCAGCGTAGACGACTCCTACGAGCAGTACTTC. Amino acids: CASSVDDSYEQYF.

V usage is TRBV28 and J usage is TRBJ2-2; tentative D call: TRBD2 (5 bases). V was pared by 6 bases and J by 7 bases, with 18 bases between. CDR1 MDHEN and CDR2 SYDVKM come from the germline V gene. This CDR3 comprises 15 residues. CDR3 nucleotide sequence: TGTGCCAGCAGGGCTATGGACGGGGATAGCGGGGAGCTGTTTTTT. Translation: CASRAMDGDSGELFF.

This chain joins TRBV29-1 and TRBJ2-7; 10 bases are a match to TRBD2. Losses at the gene ends were 6 bases for V and 8 bases for J; bases not matched to a gene: 13. The CDR3 runs to 14 residues. Per germline, CDR1 SQVTM and CDR2 ANQGSEA. CDR3 protein: CSVTSTSGTNKQYF. CDR3 coding DNA: TGCAGCGTCACGAGCACTAGCGGGACTAATAAGCAGTACTTC.

This chain uses TRBV27 with TRBJ2-1; 14 nucleotides align to TRBD2. The CDR3 contains 17 residues. J was trimmed by 6 bases and V by 2 bases; bases with no gene match: 6. Germline V lookup: CDR1 MNHEY, CDR2 SMNVEV (reference sequence). The CDR3 DNA reads TGTGCCAGCAGTTTAGAAGGACTAGCGGGAGGCGGCAATGAGCAGTTCTTC. Translation gives CASSLEGLAGGGNEQFF.

The chain combines TRBV7-2 with TRBJ2-2, with 12 bases that match TRBD2. The J segment lost 4 bases and the V segment lost 4 bases, leaving 10 bases of the junction unmatched. The CDR3 is 18 residues long. Germline loops: CDR1 SGHTA, CDR2 FQGNSA. This CDR3 is CASSSLTSGRRTTGELFF. In nucleotides, the CDR3 is TGTGCCAGCAGCTCTTTGACTAGCGGGAGACGGACCACCGGGGAGCTGTTTTTT.

The V gene is TRBV5-1, the J gene TRBJ2-3; D might be TRBD2 (6 bases). The CDR3 is 14 residues long. Between the trimmed V and J ends, which lost 0 bases and 4 bases, there was a span of 9 bases. Germline V gene data show CDR1 as SGHRS and CDR2 as YFSETQ. The CDR3 here is CASSLGREADTQYF. The CDR3 bases are TGCGCCAGCAGCTTGGGCAGGGAGGCAGATACGCAGTATTTT.

The chain recombines TRBV7-2 with TRBJ1-4; 10 nucleotides align to TRBD1. Germline CDR1 reads SGHTA; CDR2 reads FQGNSA. The CDR3 runs 16 residues. V shed 0 bases and J 4 bases; nucleotides not matched to a gene: 2. The CDR3 DNA reads as TGTGCCAGCAGCTTAGCGGGACAGGGGTTTAATGAAAAACTGTTTTTT. Translating it yields CASSLAGQGFNEKLFF.